This entry lists 32 T cell receptor beta chains sequenced from one sample in a study of neurological immune-mediated disorders. TCRdb processed the 5' RACE reads anew with MiXCR; each CDR3 protein has one entry. The table records roughly 65,000 distinct CDR3 sequences, approximately 4.1% of them present only once. Sequencing used PBMCs. The receptors were gathered from a man aged 45-60 years with multiple sclerosis.

This clonotype was counted ten times or more. The gene calls are TRBV20-1 and TRBJ1-1; TRBD1 matches 9 bases. The V segment lost 6 bases and the J segment 7 bases; nucleotides outside the gene matches: 9. The CDR3 runs 13 residues. The germline CDR1 and CDR2 sequences are DFQATT and SNEGSKA (reference sequence). The DNA of the CDR3 is TGCAGTGCCAGGGACAGGGCAAAAGATGAAGCTTTCTTT. It is translated as CSARDRAKDEAFF.

This clonotype has a count of ten or more. The V gene is TRBV5-1, the J gene TRBJ2-1; D might be TRBD2 (7 bases). Germline V gene data show CDR1 as SGHRS and CDR2 as YFSETQ. This CDR3 comprises 14 residues. Trimming removed 5 bases from V and 7 bases from J, with 16 bases in between. CDR3 protein: CASRRGGAGNEQFF. In nucleotides, the CDR3 is TGCGCCAGCAGACGAGGGGGGGCAGGGAATGAGCAGTTCTTC.

This clonotype was observed many times. V usage is TRBV18 and J usage is TRBJ1-1; D remains ambiguous. Germline CDR1 reads KGHSH; CDR2 reads LQKENI. CDR3 size: 12 residues. Trimming took 2 bases from V and 5 from J, leaving 6 bases between them. The CDR3 sequence is CASSPYLTEAFF. The CDR3 DNA is TGTGCCAGCTCACCATATTTAACTGAAGCTTTCTTT.

This clonotype has at least ten counts. The chain links TRBV5-1 to TRBJ1-1; D might be TRBD1 (5 bases). The CDR3 extends over 14 amino acids. Per the germline V gene, CDR1 is SGHRS and CDR2 is YFSETQ. Trimming removed 6 bases from V and 0 bases from J, with 12 bases in between. The CDR3 loop reads CASTREFMNTEAFF. The CDR3 DNA is TGCGCCAGCACCAGGGAGTTTATGAACACTGAAGCTTTCTTT.

There are many counts of this clonotype. The chain joins TRBV20-1 to TRBJ2-7; 7 bases map to TRBD1. The CDR3 runs 14 residues. CDR1 is DFQATT and CDR2 is SNEGSKA in the germline V gene (reference sequence). Trimming cost V 5 bases and J 6 bases; bases outside gene matches: 13. This CDR3 reads CSADDGQALVEQYF. CDR3 coding DNA: TGCAGTGCTGACGACGGACAGGCGCTCGTCGAGCAGTACTTC.

Worth noting for this clonotype: This may arise from a read error, as a much more abundant clone is one base away. This rearrangement joins TRBV7-9 to TRBJ1-4; D is uncertain. Germline values: CDR1 SEHNR, CDR2 FQNEAQ (reference sequence). This CDR3 comprises 14 residues. With 5 bases removed from V and 8 bases from J, the gap between germline ends came to 15 bases. The CDR3 protein is CASSTGKGMEKLFF. In DNA form, the CDR3 reads TGTGCCAGCAGCACGGGAAAGGGTATGGAAAAACTGTTTTTT.

This clonotype has at least ten counts. This chain uses TRBV7-6 with TRBJ2-1; tentatively, D is TRBD2 (5 bases). This CDR3 is 15 amino acids long. V was cut by 5 bases and J by 4 bases, with 15 bases left in between. Germline V gene sequence: CDR1 SGHVS, CDR2 FNYEAQ. CDR3 coding DNA: TGTGCCAGCAGCCCGCTAGCATGGGTATACAATGAGCAGTTCTTC. The encoded protein is CASSPLAWVYNEQFF.

Many counts were recorded for this clonotype. V gene TRBV5-1 combines with J gene TRBJ2-3; no firm D call. V dropped 0 bases and J dropped 0 bases, with 5 bases sitting between them. The germline V gene encodes CDR1 SGHRS and CDR2 YFSETQ. This CDR3 contains 14 residues. CDR3: CASSLAGSTDTQYF. CDR3 bases: TGCGCCAGCAGCTTGGCAGGCAGCACAGATACGCAGTATTTT.

At least ten counts were recorded for this clonotype. This chain uses TRBV5-5 with TRBJ2-6; the D gene is possibly TRBD2 (5 bases). Germline CDR1 reads SGHKS; CDR2 reads YYEKEE (reference sequence). The CDR3 consists of 15 residues. Trimming shortened V by 6 bases and J by 1 base, and 11 bases separated the two germline ends. The CDR3 nucleotides are TGTGCCAGCAACCGTCCGGGGTCTGGGGCCAACGTCCTGACTTTC. Residues: CASNRPGSGANVLTF.

This clonotype was counted ten times or more. This chain connects TRBV20-1 to TRBJ1-3, with TRBD1 as a possible D gene (5 bases). The CDR3 consists of 17 residues. V was trimmed by 0 bases and J by 0 bases, leaving 15 bases between them. Germline CDR1 is DFQATT and CDR2 is SNEGSKA (reference sequence). CDR3 residues: CSARDSGGRFSGNTIYF. In DNA, the CDR3 is TGCAGTGCTAGAGATAGCGGGGGACGATTCTCTGGAAACACCATATATTTT.

This clonotype showed up many times. J is TRBJ2-1 and V is TRBV5-1, with 11 nucleotides matching TRBD2. The V and J ends lost 0 bases and 8 bases, in that order; junction bases with no gene match: 4. The germline V gene encodes CDR1 SGHRS and CDR2 YFSETQ. This CDR3 is 15 amino acids long. CDR3 amino acids: CASSLALAGGHEQFF. CDR3 nucleotide sequence: TGCGCCAGCAGCTTGGCCCTAGCGGGGGGTCATGAGCAGTTCTTC.

The rearrangement uses TRBV29-1 and TRBJ2-2; 9 bases are shared with TRBD1. The CDR3 runs 14 residues. V lost 7 bases, J lost 2 bases, and 5 bases stayed unmatched. The germline gives CDR1 SQVTM, CDR2 ANQGSEA. The CDR3: CSAAGQGNTGELFF. For the CDR3, the DNA is TGCAGCGCCGCGGGACAGGGTAACACCGGGGAGCTGTTTTTT.

This clonotype has ten or more counts. V is TRBV5-6 and J is TRBJ2-7; D unclear. The CDR3 consists of 14 residues. Looked up from germline, CDR1 is SGHDT and CDR2 is YYEEEE. V lost 0 bases, J lost 4 bases, and 11 bases lay in between. CDR3: CASSLAVSPYEQYF. The CDR3 DNA is TGTGCCAGCAGCTTGGCCGTGTCGCCTTACGAGCAGTACTTC.

This clonotype showed up just a few times. The genes are TRBV5-1 and TRBJ2-1; D uncertain. CDR3 length: 14 residues. Trimming took off 0 bases at V and 3 bases at J, with 7 bases between the two ends. CDR1 and CDR2 (germline): SGHRS, YFSETQ. As DNA, the CDR3 is TGCGCCAGCAGCTTGGTGCAGAGCTACAATGAGCAGTTCTTC. Amino acids: CASSLVQSYNEQFF.

This clonotype has ten or more counts. The rearrangement links TRBV10-2 to TRBJ2-7, with unresolved D. This CDR3 contains 11 residues. Trimming pared 4 bases from V and 1 base from J, leaving 2 bases between. Germline assignment: CDR1 WSHSY and CDR2 SAAADI. CDR3 loop: CASSGSYEQYF. The CDR3 nucleotides are TGCGCCAGCAGTGGTTCCTACGAGCAGTACTTC.

This clonotype was counted many times. The gene calls are TRBV12-3 or TRBV12-4 and TRBJ1-1, with D possibly matching TRBD1 (5 bases). V lost 4 bases to trimming and J lost 8 bases, with 11 bases between them. This CDR3 has 12 residues. The CDR3 DNA reads TGTGCCAGCAGTTGGGGACGGATCGAAGCTTTCTTT. Its protein product is CASSWGRIEAFF.

This clonotype has at least ten counts. This chain links TRBV12-3 or TRBV12-4 with TRBJ1-6; 8 bases align to TRBD1. Losses at the gene ends were 6 bases for V and 10 bases for J; bases not matched to a gene: 5. The length of the CDR3 is 13 residues. The CDR3 loop reads CASSRTGRSPLHF. The CDR3 region has the DNA TGTGCCAGCAGCAGGACAGGGCGATCACCCCTCCACTTT.

This clonotype was found once. The chain uses TRBV19 and TRBJ2-3; weak D call: TRBD1 (6 bases). The CDR3 length is 14 residues. Germline V lookup: CDR1 LNHDA, CDR2 SQIVND (reference sequence). V lost 5 bases, J lost 5 bases, and 14 bases lay in between. In DNA, the CDR3 is TGTGCCAGTAGTTCGGACAGTCTTGAAGATACGCAGTATTTT. Amino acids: CASSSDSLEDTQYF.

This clonotype was seen many times. The chain combines TRBV6-6 with TRBJ2-7; 8 bases fit TRBD2. The CDR3 is made up of 15 amino acids. Looked up from germline, CDR1 is MNHNY and CDR2 is SVGAGI (reference sequence). The V segment lost 6 bases and the J segment 3 bases; nucleotides outside the gene matches: 10. CDR3 coding DNA: TGTGCCAGCAGCCCAGAAAGCGGGGGATACTACGAGCAGTACTTC. Translating gives CASSPESGGYYEQYF.

This clonotype was observed at least ten times. The chain has TRBV4-2 and TRBJ1-5; D might be TRBD1 (5 bases). The V end lost 2 bases, the J end lost 5 bases, and 7 bases lay between the germline ends. Germline CDR1 LGHNA, CDR2 YNFKEQ. This CDR3 contains 13 residues. CDR3 region: CASSQQGDQPQHF. CDR3 in DNA: TGTGCCAGCAGCCAACAGGGTGATCAGCCCCAGCATTTT.

In its sample, this clonotype was seen a few times. The genes are TRBV2 and TRBJ1-2, with TRBD1 matching over 7 bases. There are 14 residues in the CDR3. Germline V lookup: CDR1 SNHLY, CDR2 FYNNEI. J was trimmed by 6 bases and V by 8 bases; bases with no gene match: 12. CDR3 nucleotide sequence: TGTGCCAGCTACCGGGACAGCGTACGGAATGGCTACACCTTC. Its translation: CASYRDSVRNGYTF.

This clonotype was counted ten times or more. The chain recombines TRBV9 with TRBJ1-2; the D gene is possibly TRBD1 (5 bases). The CDR3 sequence is 14 residues long. Trimming took 3 bases from V and 7 from J, leaving 16 bases between them. From germline, CDR1 is SGDLS and CDR2 YYNGEE. The CDR3 here is CASSAAAGQAGYTF. The CDR3, as DNA: TGTGCCAGCAGCGCTGCCGCGGGGCAGGCTGGCTACACCTTC.

This clonotype was seen at least ten times. This chain connects TRBV3-1 to TRBJ1-5, with 12 nucleotides matching TRBD1. The CDR3 is 15 residues long. Germline loops: CDR1 LGHDT, CDR2 YNNKEL (reference sequence). Germline trimming cut 5 bases from V and 7 bases from J; bases unmatched to any gene: 6. For the CDR3, the DNA is TGTGCCAGCAGCAGGGGACAGGGGGCGAGGCAGCCCCAGCATTTT. It translates to CASSRGQGARQPQHF.

This clonotype has a handful of counts. V is TRBV7-9 and J is TRBJ2-1, with D unclear. The germline V gene has CDR1 SEHNR and CDR2 FQNEAQ (reference sequence). The CDR3 sequence is 16 residues long. Trimming removed 2 bases at V and 4 bases at J, with 15 bases between. The DNA for the CDR3 is TGTGCCAGCAGCTTAAAGATTGCTCAACAGTACAATGAGCAGTTCTTC. Translation: CASSLKIAQQYNEQFF.

This clonotype showed up many times. V gene TRBV7-9 combines with J gene TRBJ2-7, with D perhaps matching TRBD2 (5 bases). Per the germline V gene, CDR1 is SEHNR and CDR2 is FQNEAQ (reference sequence). The germline V and J ends were trimmed by 1 base and 5 bases, with 9 bases remaining between them. This CDR3 region has 13 residues. This CDR3 reads CASSLGRSNEQYV. The CDR3 bases are TGTGCCAGCAGCTTAGGGAGGTCCAACGAGCAGTACGTC.

This clonotype came up many times. The gene calls are TRBV4-1 and TRBJ2-7; the D is unclear. Between the trimmed V and J ends, which lost 1 base and 5 bases, there was a span of 6 bases. This CDR3 has 12 residues. Germline V lookup: CDR1 MGHRA, CDR2 YSYEKL. The CDR3, as DNA: TGCGCCAGCAGCCAAGGGGATGACGAGCAGTACTTC. Protein sequence: CASSQGDDEQYF.

Ten or more counts support this clonotype. This sequence joins TRBV2 and TRBJ1-5, with a possible D match to TRBD1 (5 bases). Looked up from germline, CDR1 is SNHLY and CDR2 is FYNNEI. V dropped 8 bases and J dropped 3 bases, with 14 bases sitting between them. The CDR3 spans 14 residues. CDR3 nucleotide sequence: TGTGCCAGCCGCGGGACCGGACCCAATCAGCCCCAGCATTTT. This sequence encodes CASRGTGPNQPQHF.

In this sample, this clonotype turned up many times. The chain carries TRBV4-2 and TRBJ2-7, with TRBD2 matching over 7 bases. Germline assignment: CDR1 LGHNA and CDR2 YNFKEQ. Germline trimming cut 0 bases from V and 3 bases from J; bases unmatched to any gene: 23. There are 21 residues in the CDR3. CDR3 nucleotide sequence: TGTGCCAGCAGCCAAGATTTGGGGGAGTTTCGTGCTAGCGGCCCCAGCTACGAGCAGTACGTC. Its protein product is CASSQDLGEFRASGPSYEQYV.

This chain joins TRBV6-2 or TRBV6-3 and TRBJ1-2; tentative D call: TRBD1 (5 bases). Deletions cut 5 bases from V and 4 bases from J, with 17 bases between. The CDR3 sequence is 15 residues long. Germline V gene lookup returns CDR1 MNHEY and CDR2 SVGEGT. The CDR3 sequence is CASSRSPGTAYGYTF. CDR3 DNA: TGTGCCAGCAGTCGATCCCCCGGGACGGCCTATGGCTACACCTTC.

This clonotype was counted ten times or more. As DNA, the CDR3 is TGCAGTGCTAGAGTCCGGACTGAAGCTTTCTTT. Encoded protein: CSARVRTEAFF. The chain links TRBV20-1 to TRBJ1-1; D not certain. The CDR3 extends over 11 amino acids. Germline CDR1 reads DFQATT; CDR2 reads SNEGSKA (reference sequence). The ends were cut back, 1 base at V and 5 bases at J, with 5 bases in the middle.

This clonotype was seen repeatedly, ten times or more. The chain uses TRBV27 and TRBJ2-7; a weak D match, TRBD2 (5 bases). The V end lost 0 bases, the J end lost 2 bases, and 5 bases lay between the germline ends. The CDR3 length is 13 residues. CDR1 is MNHEY and CDR2 is SMNVEV in the germline V gene (reference sequence). Here the CDR3 reads CASSLSRAYEQYF. The CDR3 DNA reads as TGTGCCAGCAGTTTATCGAGGGCCTACGAGCAGTACTTC.

This clonotype was observed many times. The J gene is TRBJ1-3, the V gene TRBV6-2 or TRBV6-3, with a possible D match to TRBD1 (6 bases). Germline-derived CDR1 and CDR2 are MNHEY and SVGEGT. Trimming removed 6 bases from V and 1 base from J, with 10 bases in between. CDR3 length: 14 residues. CDR3 loop: CASRLTGSGNTIYF. The DNA for the CDR3 is TGTGCCAGCAGGTTGACAGGATCTGGAAACACCATATATTTT.